Sequencing of this TCR beta chain was carried out in a study of glioma-infiltrating T cells. Looking at the study overall: WHO grade II oligodendrogliomas or astrocytomas, plus non-recurrent WHO grade IV glioblastomas, were sampled.

Study-wide findings and caveats: Patients with low tissue-blood divergence carried a signature set of shared blood CDR3 motifs. Gliomas, especially low-grade, showed above-expected tissue-blood divergence; non-neoplastic patients showed below. Only very few CDR3 sequences appeared in both tissue and blood.

CDR1 is SGHTA, CDR2 FQGNSA, per germline. The CDR3 totals 15 residues. The ends were cut back, 4 bases at V and 6 bases at J, with 17 bases in the middle. This clonotype showed up just a few times. The antigen remains undetermined. TCR alpha and beta CDR3 regions were amplified from RNA using iRepertoire nested multiplex PCR. TCRdb reanalysed the multiplex PCR reads using MiXCR and keeps one entry per CDR3 protein. The sample has around 390,000 distinct CDR3 sequences, 41% seen once. The rearrangement uses TRBV7-2 and TRBJ2-3; D is perhaps TRBD2 (5 bases). The origin of this receptor is a human donor with low-grade glioma or glioblastoma, undergoing nonglioma brain surgery, or in good health (not recorded which). The sequenced sample was glioma tissue, nonneoplastic brain tissue, or PBMCs (not recorded which). For the CDR3, the DNA is TGTGCCAGCAGCTCCATCGGACTGGTTGGCGATACGCAGTATTTT. It codes for CASSSIGLVGDTQYF.